This T cell receptor beta chain emerged from a study of blood T cell repertoires in COVID-19. This CDR3 spans 14 amino acids. The trim removed 3 bases at V and 2 bases at J, leaving 1 base unmatched. From germline, CDR1 is SGHAT and CDR2 FQNNGV. The assay was immunoSEQ multiplex PCR, and TCRdb's table has in-frame clones only and misses some. The data contain a few hundred thousand clones, around 86% of them singletons. The specimen sequenced was PBMCs or T cells enriched from blood (not recorded which). The V and J genes are TRBV11-2 and TRBJ1-2, with 9 positions matching TRBD1. This clonotype originated in a woman in her forties with acute COVID-19. Here the CDR3 reads CASSFGQGNYGYTF. CDR3 in DNA: TGTGCCAGCAGCTTTGGACAGGGGAACTATGGCTACACCTTC. Supplemented by reference TRBV11-2 and TRBJ1-2, the full variable domain reads EAGVAQSPRYKIIEKRQSVAFWCNPISGHATLYWYQQILGQGPKLLIQFQNNGVVDDSQLPKDRFSAERLKGVDSTLKIQPAKLEDSAVYLCASSFGQGNYGYTFGSGTRLTVV.